This TCR beta chain derives from a study of T cell changes during pregnancy in multiple sclerosis. The CDR3 consists of 12 residues. With V trimmed by 5 bases and J by 8 bases, 3 bases remained unmatched. Germline-derived CDR1 and CDR2 are MNHEY and SMNVEV (reference sequence). This table comes from immunoSEQ multiplex PCR, and its TCRdb copy is limited to in-frame clones, with some not included. There are more than 35,000 clones in the sample; 75% to 95% occur only once, and more than 0.45% lies in the top ten. The V call is TRBV27, the J call TRBJ2-7; 10 bases align to TRBD1. The sequence derives from a female donor in good health, enrolled as a control in a pregnancy study. The sequencing used CD4+ T cells from peripheral blood mononuclear cells, collected in the first trimester of pregnancy. The CDR3 coding sequence is TGTGCCAGCAGTCTGGGACAGGGGAAGCAGTACTTC. Amino acids: CASSLGQGKQYF.